The 23 T cell receptor beta chains below come from one sample, sequenced in a study of blood T cell repertoires in COVID-19. Profiled with immunoSEQ multiplex PCR; TCRdb holds only in-frame clones, not every one. The data contain approximately 230,000 clones, roughly 89% of them singletons. The sequenced sample consisted of peripheral blood. The receptors originated from a young man who had recovered from COVID-19.

The chain recombines TRBV12-3 or TRBV12-4 with TRBJ1-1; D unresolved. The CDR3 is 13 amino acids. The ends were cut back, 3 bases at V and 7 bases at J, with 12 bases in the middle. The CDR3, as DNA: TGTGCCAGCAGTTTTACAGCCCAGAGTGAAGCTTTCTTT. As protein: CASSFTAQSEAFF.

V usage is TRBV6-5 and J usage is TRBJ1-6, with 7 nucleotides matching TRBD1. J gave up 10 bases and V 5 bases, and 8 bases lay outside the gene matches. This CDR3 comprises 14 residues. Germline V CDR1 and CDR2: MNHEY, SVGAGI. CDR3 sequence (DNA): TGTGCCAGCAGTCGCGACAGGGTTGGCTCACCCCTCCACTTT. It codes for CASSRDRVGSPLHF.

This chain connects TRBV12-3 or TRBV12-4 to TRBJ2-3; maybe TRBD1 (5 bases). Trimming took 1 base from V and 9 from J, leaving 8 bases between them. This CDR3 has 12 residues. The CDR3 nucleotides read TGTGCCAGCAGTTTAGGGGGCCGGACGCAGTATTTT. Its protein is CASSLGGRTQYF.

This clone has just one count. J is TRBJ2-3 and V is TRBV12-3 or TRBV12-4; TRBD2 might be the D (5 bases). The CDR3 is 11 amino acids. V dropped 4 bases and J dropped 7 bases, with 6 bases sitting between them. Here the CDR3 DNA reads TGTGCCAGCAGTTGGGAGTATACGCAGTATTTT. Translated, it gives CASSWEYTQYF.

This clone appeared once. The V and J genes are TRBV5-1 and TRBJ2-5; D is undetermined. The CDR3 runs 12 residues. V gave up 2 bases and J gave up 5 bases, with 7 bases separating them. Germline V gene lookup returns CDR1 SGHRS and CDR2 YFSETQ. DNA of the CDR3: TGCGCCAGCAGCTTCGTCCCGGAGACCCAGTACTTC. It encodes CASSFVPETQYF.

The table lists this clone with a count of one. This chain uses TRBV11-2 with TRBJ1-5; possible D gene TRBD1, 5 bases. The CDR3 has 13 amino acids. V was shortened by 3 bases and J by 6 bases, with 9 bases between the two germline ends. Germline V gene lookup returns CDR1 SGHAT and CDR2 FQNNGV. The CDR3 sequence: CASSLTGGQPQHF. The CDR3 nucleotides read TGTGCCAGCAGCTTGACGGGGGGTCAGCCCCAGCATTTT.

V is TRBV5-1 and J is TRBJ1-2, with 9 nucleotides matching TRBD1. The junction had 5 bases not matched to a gene; V was cut back by 3 bases and J by 2 bases. Germline V gene data show CDR1 as SGHRS and CDR2 as YFSETQ. The CDR3 loop spans 15 amino acids. CDR3 residues: CASSSGTGWNYGYTF. The CDR3 bases are TGCGCCAGCAGCTCTGGGACAGGGTGGAACTATGGCTACACCTTC.

The sample holds one count of this clone. V and J are TRBV4-3 and TRBJ2-7; D gene uncertain. Trimming left V 0 bases short and J 6 bases short, with 6 bases between. Germline V gene data show CDR1 as LGHNA and CDR2 as YSLEER. The CDR3 spans 12 residues. The chain's CDR3 is CASSQDQVEQYF. CDR3 coding DNA: TGCGCCAGCAGCCAAGATCAGGTCGAGCAGTACTTC.

The CDR3 coding sequence is TGCGCCAGCAGCCAAGCCTTATACAGGGACACTGAAGCTTTCTTT. It yields the protein CASSQALYRDTEAFF. V gene TRBV4-1 combines with J gene TRBJ1-1, with TRBD1 as a possible D gene (6 bases). The CDR3 runs to 15 residues. V was shortened by 1 base and J by 3 bases, with 12 bases between the two germline ends. Looked up from germline, CDR1 is MGHRA and CDR2 is YSYEKL.

This clone was detected only a few times. The gene calls are TRBV11-2 and TRBJ2-7, with D perhaps TRBD2 (5 bases). V lost 3 bases to trimming and J lost 0 bases, with 12 bases between them. The CDR3 has 15 residues. Germline CDR1 SGHAT, CDR2 FQNNGV. CDR3 DNA: TGTGCCAGCAGCTTTGCGGGTTCCCCCTCCTACGAGCAGTACTTC. Residues: CASSFAGSPSYEQYF.

The chain uses TRBV4-1 and TRBJ2-3, with a weak D call TRBD2 (5 bases). Looked up from germline, CDR1 is MGHRA and CDR2 is YSYEKL. The CDR3 contains 15 residues. Trimming took 6 bases from V and 6 from J, leaving 19 bases between them. The chain's CDR3 is CASSEGPYSLDTQYF. The CDR3 DNA reads as TGCGCCAGCAGTGAGGGCCCCTACTCCTTGGATACGCAGTATTTT.

The J gene is TRBJ2-3, the V gene TRBV7-6; D gene unclear. The CDR3 runs to 16 residues. Germline assignment: CDR1 SGHVS and CDR2 FNYEAQ. The V and J ends lost 1 base and 1 base respectively, with 12 bases between them. CDR3 nucleotide sequence: TGTGCCAGCAGCTTAGATGACACCTCCCGCACAGATACGCAGTATTTT. It translates to CASSLDDTSRTDTQYF.

The chain combines TRBV7-8 with TRBJ1-4; D is possibly TRBD1 (5 bases). The germline gives CDR1 SGHVS, CDR2 FQNEAQ. V lost 4 bases and J 3 bases, leaving 21 bases between the germline ends. The CDR3 contains 18 residues. The CDR3 spells CASSSPRGRDGSNEKLFF. The CDR3 DNA is TGTGCCAGCAGCTCCCCCAGAGGCAGGGATGGATCTAATGAAAAACTGTTTTTT.

The genes are TRBV3-1 (or the pseudogene TRBV3-2) and TRBJ1-4; D remains ambiguous. Deletions cut 3 bases from V and 7 bases from J, with 12 bases between. The germline gives CDR1 LGHDT, CDR2 YNNKEL (reference sequence). The CDR3 has 14 amino acids. This CDR3 reads CASSQSRGSEKLFF. CDR3 nucleotides: TGTGCCAGCAGCCAGTCCCGGGGTAGTGAAAAACTGTTTTTT.

CDR3 DNA: TGTGCCAGCAGTGGGGACAGGTACATCGGTGGGTACAATGAGCAGTTCTTC. It translates to CASSGDRYIGGYNEQFF. The chain uses TRBV6-2 or TRBV6-3 and TRBJ2-1, with 8 bases matching TRBD1. This CDR3 comprises 17 residues. The germline V gene encodes CDR1 MNHEY and CDR2 SVGEGT. V was clipped by 5 bases and J by 4 bases; unmatched bases: 13.

CDR3 coding DNA: TGTGCCAGCAGCCAGGGAGGAGACACAGATACGCAGTATTTT. It encodes CASSQGGDTDTQYF. The J gene is TRBJ2-3, the V gene TRBV9, with D tentatively TRBD2 (6 bases). Germline loops: CDR1 SGDLS, CDR2 YYNGEE. Trimming took 4 bases from V and 2 from J, leaving 11 bases between them. The CDR3 runs to 14 residues.

The chain carries TRBV14 and TRBJ2-1, with D uncertain. V lost 8 bases to trimming and J lost 7 bases, with 12 bases between them. Germline lookup yields CDR1 SGHDN and CDR2 FVKESK. This CDR3 is 12 amino acids long. The CDR3 loop reads CASGRAINEQFF. CDR3 nucleotides: TGTGCCAGCGGCCGGGCAATAAATGAGCAGTTCTTC.

This clone came up a few times. The gene calls are TRBV6-5 and TRBJ1-1; TRBD1 matches 9 bases. After removal of 7 bases from V and 5 bases from J, the junction contained 11 bases not matched to a gene. Germline V CDR1 and CDR2: MNHEY, SVGAGI. This CDR3 spans 15 amino acids. This CDR3 reads CASIPGQGEVTEAFF. CDR3 DNA sequence: TGTGCCAGCATCCCGGGACAGGGCGAGGTGACTGAAGCTTTCTTT.

A single count supports this clone. The chain links TRBV11-2 to TRBJ1-5, with a weak D call TRBD1 (6 bases). The CDR3 spans 15 residues. Germline loops: CDR1 SGHAT, CDR2 FQNNGV. Trimming removed 5 bases from V and 2 bases from J, with 13 bases in between. In nucleotides, the CDR3 is TGTGCCAGCAGCATAGGTCGACAGGGCAATCAGCCCCAGCATTTT. It specifies CASSIGRQGNQPQHF.

To note about this clone: Other DNA sequences in the same sample also yield this CDR3. This chain uses TRBV7-9 with TRBJ1-5, with TRBD1 as a possible D gene (5 bases). This CDR3 contains 14 residues. V gave up 1 base and J gave up 6 bases, with 10 bases separating them. Germline lookup yields CDR1 SEHNR and CDR2 FQNEAQ (reference sequence). The DNA for the CDR3 is TGTGCCAGCAGCTTAGGTCAGGGTGGTCAGCCCCAGCATTTT. It encodes CASSLGQGGQPQHF.

This sequence joins TRBV4-3 and TRBJ1-4; 7 bases agree with TRBD1. The germline gives CDR1 LGHNA, CDR2 YSLEER. There are 16 residues in the CDR3. V lost 3 bases to trimming and J lost 10 bases; unmatched junction nucleotides: 14. Here the CDR3 DNA reads TGCGCCAGCAGCCAGCACTCCGGGACAGCCGGGGGAAAACTGTTTTTT. It codes for CASSQHSGTAGGKLFF.

The V call is TRBV9, the J call TRBJ1-2; D may be TRBD1 (6 bases). This CDR3 contains 13 residues. From germline, CDR1 is SGDLS and CDR2 YYNGEE. Between the trimmed V and J ends, which lost 2 bases and 8 bases, there was a span of 13 bases. The CDR3 here is CASSVSWGQGYTF. The CDR3 coding sequence is TGTGCCAGCAGCGTTTCTTGGGGGCAAGGCTACACCTTC.

The chain recombines TRBV24-1 with TRBJ2-1, with D perhaps matching TRBD2 (6 bases). Per germline, CDR1 KGHDR and CDR2 SFDVKD. Trimming removed 9 bases from V and 1 base from J, with 9 bases in between. The CDR3 loop spans 13 amino acids. CDR3 amino acids: CATFGGSYNEQFF. DNA for the CDR3: TGTGCCACCTTCGGGGGTTCCTACAATGAGCAGTTCTTC.